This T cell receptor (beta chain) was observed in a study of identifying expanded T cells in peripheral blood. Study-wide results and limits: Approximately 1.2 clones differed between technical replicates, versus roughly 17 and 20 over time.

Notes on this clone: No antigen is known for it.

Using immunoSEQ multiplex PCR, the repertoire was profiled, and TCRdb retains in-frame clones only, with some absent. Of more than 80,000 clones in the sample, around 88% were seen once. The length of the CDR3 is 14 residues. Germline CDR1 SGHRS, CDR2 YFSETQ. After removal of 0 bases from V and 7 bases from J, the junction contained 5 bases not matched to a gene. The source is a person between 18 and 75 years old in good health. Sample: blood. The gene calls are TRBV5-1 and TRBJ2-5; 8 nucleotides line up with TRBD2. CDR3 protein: CASSLESGGGTQYF. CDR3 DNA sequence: TGCGCCAGCAGCTTGGAATCCGGGGGGGGGACCCAGTACTTC.